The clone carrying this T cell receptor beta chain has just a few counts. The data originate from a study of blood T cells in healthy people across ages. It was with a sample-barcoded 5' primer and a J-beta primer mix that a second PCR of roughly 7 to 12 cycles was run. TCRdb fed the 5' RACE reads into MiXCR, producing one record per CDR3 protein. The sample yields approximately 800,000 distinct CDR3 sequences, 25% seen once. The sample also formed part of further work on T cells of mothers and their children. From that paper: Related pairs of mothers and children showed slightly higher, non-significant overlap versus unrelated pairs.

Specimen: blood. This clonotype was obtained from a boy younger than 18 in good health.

The CDR3 DNA is TGTGCCAGCAGTTACGAAACAGGGGGCTCTCGGAACACTGAAGCTTTCTTT. Translating it yields CASSYETGGSRNTEAFF. This sequence joins TRBV6-5 and TRBJ1-1; TRBD1 aligns across 9 bases. The germline gives CDR1 MNHEY, CDR2 SVGAGI. The ends lost 2 bases at V and 1 base at J; junction bases unmatched: 8. This CDR3 has 17 residues.